Listed below are T cell receptor beta chains from one sample, sequenced in a study of T-cell memory formation after mild COVID-19. TCRdb recomputed calls from the 5' RACE reads with MiXCR, one row per CDR3 protein. Of 190,000 or so distinct CDR3 sequences detected, about 20% appear once; the ten largest clones hold roughly 24%. Sequenced input: PBMCs or a T cell subset sorted from them (not recorded which). Receptors originate from an adult woman who had mild COVID-19 (a few samples of this study predate the infection). Cell type and time point are not known. Both conserved end residues are part of each CDR3. The D gene is left open where the match is weak. For some rows the clone size is stated as once, few or many, or as a class when expanded; others skip it.

>TRBJ1-5|.|TRBV24-1|.
TGTGCCACCGGGGCGGCTGGCAATCAGCCCCAGCATTTT
CATGAAGNQPQHF
>TRBJ2-1|TRBD2|TRBV5-1|few
TGCGCCAGCAGCTTGGCTCTAGCGGGGGGGCCCTACAATGAGCAGTTCTTC
CASSLALAGGPYNEQFF
>TRBJ2-1|.|TRBV24-1|.
TGTGCCACCAGTGATTTCGCGGACAATGAGCAGTTCTTC
CATSDFADNEQFF
>TRBJ2-5|TRBD2|TRBV27|few
TGTGCCAGCAGTTCGGGGGGGTACCAAGAGACCCAGTACTTC
CASSSGGYQETQYF
>TRBJ2-7|.|TRBV9|.
TGTGCCAGCAGCGTAGGAGGCGAGGGGCTCTCGTACGAGCAGTACTTC
CASSVGGEGLSYEQYF
>TRBJ2-4|.|TRBV5-1|.
TGCGCCAGCAGCTTGGCTAGAATCCCTGAAAACATTCAGTACTTC
CASSLARIPENIQYF
>TRBJ2-1|.|TRBV7-9|few
TGTGCCAGCAGCGGCCCCTCCCCCACGGACAATGAGCAGTTCTTC
CASSGPSPTDNEQFF
>TRBJ2-1|.|TRBV7-8|.
TGTGCCAGCAGCTTAGAGGGCGGATGGAGGAATGAGCAGTTCTTC
CASSLEGGWRNEQFF
>TRBJ1-1|TRBD1|TRBV4-2|.
TGTGCCAGCATCCACACAGGGGGCACTGAAGCTTTCTTT
CASIHTGGTEAFF
>TRBJ2-3|.|TRBV7-9|.
TGTGCCAGCAGCTTATCCGCTCTGACTCCCGGTCCAGATACGCAGTATTTT
CASSLSALTPGPDTQYF
>TRBJ2-1|.|TRBV15|.
TGTGCCACCAGCAGAGAGCTTGGAGGCGAGTACAATGAGCAGTTCTTC
CATSRELGGEYNEQFF
>TRBJ1-2|.|TRBV29-1|.
TGCAGCGTTTGGTCCAGTATTGTTGGCTACACCTTC
CSVWSSIVGYTF
>TRBJ2-3|.|TRBV11-2|.
TGTGCCAGCAGCTTAGGGAGGAGAAGCACAGATACGCAGTATTTT
CASSLGRRSTDTQYF
>TRBJ1-2|.|TRBV29-1|.
TGCAGCGTTGAAGATCCCGACAGGAACTATGGCTACACCTTC
CSVEDPDRNYGYTF
>TRBJ1-1|.|TRBV10-3|few
TGTGCCATCAGTGATGCCAGGGCGACGAACACTGAAGCTTTCTTT
CAISDARATNTEAFF
>TRBJ2-7|TRBD1|TRBV7-9|.
TGTGCCAGCAGCCACCGACAGGGCCGCTACGAGCAGTACTTC
CASSHRQGRYEQYF
>TRBJ2-5|TRBD1|TRBV7-9|many
TGTGCCAGCAGCGCAGGGACAGGGGGAGAGACCCAGTACTTC
CASSAGTGGETQYF
>TRBJ2-5|.|TRBV4-1|.
TGCGCCAGCAGCCAAGAGGGGAAGACCCAGTACTTC
CASSQEGKTQYF
>TRBJ1-5|.|TRBV7-9|.
TGTGCCAGCAGCGTGGCCGGACAGCCCCAGCATTTT
CASSVAGQPQHF
>TRBJ2-1|TRBD2|TRBV7-9|few
TGTGCCAGCAGCCCTTTAGCGGGGGGGCGCAATGAGCAGTTCTTC
CASSPLAGGRNEQFF
>TRBJ1-2|.|TRBV15|few
TGTGCCACCAGCAGAGAGAGGGGGGTACGAGGCTACACCTTC
CATSRERGVRGYTF
>TRBJ2-3|TRBD1|TRBV7-9|.
TGTGCCAGCAGTACCACTAGGGGGCCCGGCACAGATACGCAGTATTTT
CASSTTRGPGTDTQYF
>TRBJ1-1|TRBD1|TRBV30|.
TGTGCCTGGAAGGGGGCCGGAAGACAGGAAGCTTTCTTT
CAWKGAGRQEAFF
>TRBJ1-2|TRBD1|TRBV9|few
TGTGCCAGCAGCGTCCAGAGAGGGACAGCTAACTATGGCTACACCTTC
CASSVQRGTANYGYTF
>TRBJ1-1|.|TRBV6-5|.
TGTGCCAGCAGTTTGGGGAGGTTTACTGAAGCTTTCTTT
CASSLGRFTEAFF
>TRBJ2-1|.|TRBV4-2|.
TGTGCCAGCAGCCAAGAAGGCGAGGGCAATGAGCAGTTCTTC
CASSQEGEGNEQFF
>TRBJ1-1|.|TRBV29-1|.
TGCAGCGTTACCCCCACCAACACTGAAGCTTTCTTT
CSVTPTNTEAFF
>TRBJ2-5|TRBD1|TRBV29-1|.
TGCAGCGTAACAAGAAACGCCGGGACAGAAGAGACCCAGTACTTC
CSVTRNAGTEETQYF
>TRBJ2-1|TRBD1|TRBV7-8|.
TGTGCCAGCAGCTCGGGACAGGGTATATTCAATGAGCAGTTCTTC
CASSSGQGIFNEQFF
>TRBJ2-1|TRBD2|TRBV6-1|few
TGTGCCAGCAGCCACCAAGCGGGAGCGAATGAGCAGTTCTTC
CASSHQAGANEQFF
>TRBJ2-1|TRBD2|TRBV12-3/TRBV12-4|.
TGTGCCAGCAGTTTCCACGGGGGGATGAGCTCCTACAATGAGCAGTTCTTC
CASSFHGGMSSYNEQFF
>TRBJ2-5|TRBD2|TRBV7-9|.
TGTGCCAGCAGCTTTCCGGGACTAGCGGGACAGGAGACCCAGTACTTC
CASSFPGLAGQETQYF
>TRBJ2-7|.|TRBV29-1|.
TGCAGCGTTGAGTTAAGAGGGGGTTCCTACGAGCAGTACTTC
CSVELRGGSYEQYF
>TRBJ1-1|.|TRBV24-1|.
TGTGCCACCAGTGACGGGGGGCCTCGGGCTTTCTTT
CATSDGGPRAFF